A single sample is the source of the 29 T cell receptor beta chains below, sequenced in a study of blood T cell repertoires in COVID-19. Clones were read by immunoSEQ multiplex PCR, and TCRdb kept only the in-frame ones, dropping some. There are over 400,000 clones in the sample; 86% occur only once, and over 1.3% lies in the top ten. The material sequenced was peripheral blood. The receptors originated from a woman in her twenties or thirties with active or convalescent COVID-19.

The gene calls are TRBV15 and TRBJ1-5; maybe TRBD1 (6 bases). This CDR3 contains 15 residues. V lost 3 bases to trimming and J lost 4 bases, with 13 bases between them. CDR1 is LNHNV and CDR2 is YYDKDF in the germline V gene (reference sequence). CDR3 sequence (DNA): TGTGCCACCAGCAGCACCGGGACACCAAATCAGCCCCAGCATTTT. Amino acid sequence: CATSSTGTPNQPQHF.

With regard to this clone: Other DNA sequences in the same sample also yield this CDR3. The rearrangement links TRBV7-2 to TRBJ1-5; no definite D call. Germline V gives CDR1 SGHTA, CDR2 FQGNSA. CDR3 size: 15 residues. V was cut by 5 bases and J by 2 bases, with 13 bases left in between. The CDR3 nucleotides read TGTGCCAGCAGCACTCAGTCCCAGGGCAATCAGCCCCAGCATTTT. Encoded protein: CASSTQSQGNQPQHF.

This chain links TRBV5-6 with TRBJ1-2, with 9 positions matching TRBD1. CDR1 SGHDT and CDR2 YYEEEE come from the germline V gene. Trimming cost V 5 bases and J 0 bases; bases outside gene matches: 11. The CDR3 covers 17 residues. The chain's CDR3 is CASRPRTGAVTNYGYTF. CDR3 DNA: TGTGCCAGCAGGCCTAGGACAGGGGCCGTGACTAACTATGGCTACACCTTC.

The V gene is TRBV7-6, the J gene TRBJ2-5, with 12 bases aligning to TRBD2. V dropped 5 bases and J dropped 2; count of bases not matched to a gene: 6. The V gene's germline CDR1 is SGHVS and CDR2 FNYEAQ. The CDR3 length is 16 residues. The CDR3 DNA reads TGTGCCAGCAGCGCCCGACTAGCGGGGGAACAAGAGACCCAGTACTTC. It translates to CASSARLAGEQETQYF. Variable domain in full (rest from reference TRBV7-6 and TRBJ2-5): GAGVSQSPRYKVTKRGQDVALRCDPISGHVSLYWYRQALGQGPEFLTYFNYEAQQDKSGLPNDRFSAERPEGSISTLTIQRTEQRDSAMYRCASSARLAGEQETQYFGPGTRLLVL.

V usage is TRBV2 and J usage is TRBJ1-1; the D is unclear. Germline V gene lookup returns CDR1 SNHLY and CDR2 FYNNEI. Deletions cut 9 bases from V and 2 bases from J, with 10 bases between. The CDR3 loop spans 12 amino acids. The CDR3 DNA is TGTGCCAGTTCCCAGACTAACACTGAAGCTTTCTTT. Translation gives CASSQTNTEAFF. Full variable domain (rest looked up from reference TRBV2 and TRBJ1-1): EPEVTQTPSHQVTQMGQEVILRCVPISNHLYFYWYRQILGQKVEFLVSFYNNEISEKSEIFDDQFSVERPDGSNFTLKIRSTKLEDSAMYFCASSQTNTEAFFGQGTRLTVV.

This clone was observed a single time. For the CDR3, the DNA is TGTGCCAGCAGTTTTCTTGTATGGATTACAGGGGGCCGCCCGGGGACCCAGTACTTC. As protein: CASSFLVWITGGRPGTQYF. This chain links TRBV27 with TRBJ2-5, with 9 bases fitting TRBD1. CDR3 length: 19 residues. Trimming took 3 bases from V and 7 from J; bases not matched to a gene: 21. Germline CDR1 and CDR2: MNHEY and SMNVEV (reference sequence).

V is TRBV10-1 and J is TRBJ1-6; the D gene is possibly TRBD1 (6 bases). Per the germline V gene, CDR1 is WNHNN and CDR2 is SYGVQD (reference sequence). V lost 6 bases and J lost 3, with 12 bases in between. The CDR3 runs 15 residues. The CDR3 is CASSDGQNYNSPLHF. CDR3 nucleotides: TGCGCCAGCAGCGACGGACAGAACTATAATTCACCCCTCCACTTT.

The V and J genes are TRBV5-4 and TRBJ2-1; 11 bases line up with TRBD2. The junction had 2 bases not matched to a gene; V was cut back by 1 base and J by 8 bases. The CDR3 totals 14 residues. Germline CDR1 reads SGHNT; CDR2 reads YYREEE (reference sequence). CDR3 nucleotides: TGTGCCAGCAGCTTGAAGGGACTAGCGGATGAGCAGTTCTTC. This encodes CASSLKGLADEQFF.

The chain employs TRBV6-4 and TRBJ2-2; possibly TRBD2 for D (6 bases). Trimming removed 5 bases from V and 4 bases from J, with 14 bases in between. The length of the CDR3 is 15 residues. CDR1 is MRHNA and CDR2 is SNTAGT in the germline V gene. CDR3: CASSPRGPSTGELFF. Written as DNA, the CDR3 is TGTGCCAGCAGTCCGCGGGGTCCCTCCACCGGGGAGCTGTTTTTT.

The chain recombines TRBV11-2 with TRBJ1-5, with 7 bases matching TRBD1. V trimming: 3 bases; J trimming: 6 bases; junction bases outside the gene matches: 8. Germline V lookup: CDR1 SGHAT, CDR2 FQNNGV. The CDR3 spans 15 residues. CDR3 loop: CASSFGQAAGQPQHF. DNA of the CDR3: TGTGCCAGCAGCTTTGGACAGGCAGCAGGTCAGCCCCAGCATTTT.

The table lists this clone with a count of one. The V gene is TRBV27, the J gene TRBJ2-1; 11 bases are shared with TRBD2. The CDR3 length is 15 residues. The V gene's germline CDR1 is MNHEY and CDR2 SMNVEV (reference sequence). J was trimmed by 7 bases and V by 6 bases; bases with no gene match: 8. This CDR3 reads CASRQGTSGLNEQFF. The CDR3 DNA reads as TGTGCCAGCAGACAAGGGACTAGCGGCTTGAATGAGCAGTTCTTC.

V and J are TRBV5-8 and TRBJ1-4; 8 bases are shared with TRBD1. Germline V gene lookup returns CDR1 SGHTS and CDR2 YDEGEE. With 4 bases clipped from V and 7 bases from J, the junction kept 9 bases outside the gene matches. CDR3 length: 15 residues. The CDR3 sequence is CASSTRGPGSEKLFF. DNA for the CDR3: TGTGCCAGCAGCACCAGGGGGCCGGGGAGTGAAAAACTGTTTTTT.

The gene calls are TRBV25-1 and TRBJ1-1, with D perhaps TRBD1 (6 bases). Germline CDR1 MGHDK, CDR2 SYGVNS. V was pared by 3 bases and J by 1 base, with 9 bases between. CDR3 size: 14 residues. CDR3 residues: CASSEGTTNTEAFF. CDR3 nucleotides: TGTGCCAGCAGTGAGGGGACAACGAACACTGAAGCTTTCTTT.

J is TRBJ2-3 and V is TRBV11-2; 8 bases match TRBD2. The germline V gene encodes CDR1 SGHAT and CDR2 FQNNGV. The CDR3 contains 16 residues. The trim removed 3 bases at V and 4 bases at J, leaving 9 bases unmatched. The CDR3 DNA reads as TGTGCCAGCAGCTTTCTACGGGGGGGGAGTGCAGATACGCAGTATTTT. Its translation is CASSFLRGGSADTQYF.

The rearrangement joins TRBV11-2 to TRBJ2-1; 9 bases match TRBD2. With V trimmed by 8 bases and J by 7 bases, 9 bases remained unmatched. CDR1 and CDR2 from the germline V gene are SGHAT and FQNNGV. This CDR3 has 14 residues. CDR3 sequence: CASRASGASNEQFF. DNA of the CDR3: TGTGCCAGCCGGGCTAGCGGGGCCTCGAATGAGCAGTTCTTC.

This chain joins TRBV4-1 and TRBJ2-3; weak D call: TRBD2 (5 bases). The CDR3 extends over 15 amino acids. V lost 2 bases and J 3 bases, leaving 12 bases between the germline ends. CDR1 and CDR2 (germline): MGHRA, YSYEKL. CDR3 residues: CASSQLASTTDTQYF. The CDR3 nucleotides read TGCGCCAGCAGCCAATTAGCGTCCACTACAGATACGCAGTATTTT.

The V gene is TRBV5-1, the J gene TRBJ2-7; D may be TRBD2 (6 bases). This CDR3 has 16 amino acids. Trimming stripped 4 bases from V and 3 bases from J, with 20 bases between. Germline values: CDR1 SGHRS, CDR2 YFSETQ. Here the CDR3 reads CASSPYRDSDFYEQYF. As DNA, the CDR3 is TGCGCCAGCAGCCCGTACCGGGACTCAGACTTCTACGAGCAGTACTTC.

The chain carries TRBV5-1 and TRBJ1-4; perhaps TRBD1 as D (6 bases). V was clipped by 4 bases and J by 14 bases, with 18 bases between them. The CDR3 runs 13 residues. CDR1 is SGHRS and CDR2 is YFSETQ in the germline V gene. The CDR3 sequence is CASSTTGSPPLFF. CDR3 in DNA: TGCGCCAGCAGCACCACAGGGAGCCCGCCCCTGTTTTTT.

About this clone itself: Other DNA sequences in the sample encode the same CDR3. CDR3 in DNA: TGTGCCTGGAGTGTGAGTAACTATGGCTACACCTTC. Translation gives CAWSVSNYGYTF. The V and J genes are TRBV30 and TRBJ1-2; D not resolved. Germline values: CDR1 GTSNPN, CDR2 SVGIG (reference sequence). The V end lost 0 bases, the J end lost 1 base, and 3 bases lay between the germline ends. There are 12 residues in the CDR3. The full variable domain, rest sourced from reference TRBV30 and TRBJ1-2, is SQTIHQWPATLVQPVGSPLSLECTVEGTSNPNLYWYRQAAGRGLQLLFYSVGIGQISSEVPQNLSASRPQDRQFILSSKKLLLSDSGFYLCAWSVSNYGYTFGSGTRLTVV.

The rearrangement links TRBV15 to TRBJ1-5; weak D call: TRBD1 (6 bases). Germline V lookup: CDR1 LNHNV, CDR2 YYDKDF (reference sequence). This CDR3 region has 14 residues. V dropped 6 bases and J dropped 9 bases, with 18 bases sitting between them. The CDR3 region has the DNA TGTGCCACCAGAGGGGCAGGGGTCGGGTTGCCCCAGCATTTT. Its translation is CATRGAGVGLPQHF.

This clone has just a few counts. The chain carries TRBV6-2 or TRBV6-3 and TRBJ2-7; D is perhaps TRBD1 (8 bases). The CDR3 has 17 residues. V was shortened by 5 bases and J by 2 bases, with 22 bases between the two germline ends. Germline lookup yields CDR1 MNHEY and CDR2 SVGEGT. DNA for the CDR3: TGTGCCAGCAGTAAGCGGGGCCCGGGACAGGAGGCCTACGAGCAGTACTTC. Its translation: CASSKRGPGQEAYEQYF.

The V gene is TRBV18, the J gene TRBJ1-5; TRBD1 agrees at 10 bases. This CDR3 spans 15 amino acids. CDR1 KGHSH and CDR2 LQKENI come from the germline V gene. Trimming cost V 6 bases and J 10 bases; bases outside gene matches: 12. The CDR3 is CASSPGQGPLGPQHF. The CDR3 nucleotides read TGTGCCAGCTCGCCGGGACAGGGGCCTCTCGGTCCCCAGCATTTT.

The chain uses TRBV2 and TRBJ1-3, with TRBD1 identical over 7 bases. Per germline, CDR1 SNHLY and CDR2 FYNNEI. The V segment lost 6 bases and the J segment 3 bases; nucleotides outside the gene matches: 11. The CDR3 has 16 residues. CDR3 DNA: TGTGCCAGCAGACAGGACAGGATTTCCTTTGGAAACACCATATATTTT. Its translation is CASRQDRISFGNTIYF.

This clone has just one count. The DNA of the CDR3 is TGCGCCAGCAGCATGTTCTACAGGGGAGACGAGCAGTACTTC. Translating it yields CASSMFYRGDEQYF. The chain combines TRBV5-1 with TRBJ2-7; 7 bases are a match to TRBD1. The germline V gene encodes CDR1 SGHRS and CDR2 YFSETQ. After removal of 4 bases from V and 5 bases from J, the junction contained 9 bases not matched to a gene. This CDR3 has 14 residues. The full variable domain, with the rest looked up from reference TRBV5-1 and TRBJ2-7, is KAGVTQTPRYLIKTRGQQVTLSCSPISGHRSVSWYQQTPGQGLQFLFEYFSETQRNKGNFPGRFSGRQFSNSRSEMNVSTLELGDSALYLCASSMFYRGDEQYFGPGTRLTVT.

The chain combines TRBV7-9 with TRBJ2-1; D perhaps matches TRBD1 (6 bases). Germline CDR1 SEHNR, CDR2 FQNEAQ (reference sequence). The CDR3 extends over 17 amino acids. With 4 bases removed from V and 3 bases from J, the gap between germline ends came to 19 bases. The DNA for the CDR3 is TGTGCCAGCAGCTCAAAAAGACAGGACCTCAACTACAATGAGCAGTTCTTC. Translation gives CASSSKRQDLNYNEQFF.

The DNA for the CDR3 is TGTGCCAGCAGCTTGGTTCTGCGGGGTATGGACGAGCAGTACTTC. This codes for CASSLVLRGMDEQYF. The chain employs TRBV5-5 and TRBJ2-7, with D tentatively TRBD2 (6 bases). Germline CDR1 is SGHKS and CDR2 is YYEKEE (reference sequence). There are 15 residues in the CDR3. Trimming cost V 0 bases and J 5 bases, with 15 bases left between them.

This chain links TRBV6-5 with TRBJ1-1; 9 nucleotides align to TRBD1. Trimming removed 6 bases from V and 12 bases from J; junction bases left unmatched: 11. Per germline, CDR1 MNHEY and CDR2 SVGAGI. This CDR3 is built from 13 residues. The CDR3 bases are TGTGCCAGCAGCAACACTGGGACAGGGTCGACTTTCTTT. Its protein is CASSNTGTGSTFF.

The chain carries TRBV5-1 and TRBJ2-1; 11 nucleotides line up with TRBD2. Germline assignment: CDR1 SGHRS and CDR2 YFSETQ. V lost 4 bases and J lost 5; bases outside the gene matches: 11. This CDR3 spans 17 amino acids. CDR3 sequence (DNA): TGCGCCAGCAGCATAGCATTACTAGCGGGGGTGGACAATGAGCAGTTCTTC. Translation gives CASSIALLAGVDNEQFF. The full variable domain, rest sourced from reference TRBV5-1 and TRBJ2-1, is KAGVTQTPRYLIKTRGQQVTLSCSPISGHRSVSWYQQTPGQGLQFLFEYFSETQRNKGNFPGRFSGRQFSNSRSEMNVSTLELGDSALYLCASSIALLAGVDNEQFFGPGTRLTVL.

This sequence joins TRBV12-3 or TRBV12-4 and TRBJ2-5; the D gene is possibly TRBD1 (6 bases). Trimming took 3 bases from V and 4 from J, leaving 9 bases between them. The CDR3 loop spans 13 amino acids. The CDR3 region has the DNA TGTGCCAGCAGTTTTGGGGGCCTAGAGACCCAGTACTTC. Its translation is CASSFGGLETQYF.